Reported below is one T cell receptor beta chain. Its cognate antigen is unknown. The data are from a study of CXCR3-negative and CXCR3-positive naive CD8 T cells. Findings of the study overall: Whereas both naive subsets had comparably high diversity, memory CD8+ cells had much lower diversity.

The authors prepared UMI-labeled TRB cDNA libraries by 5' RACE. TCRdb processed the 5' RACE reads again and assigns one entry to each CDR3 protein, with no DNA. The sample totals around 41,000 distinct CDR3 sequences; its top ten clones hold roughly 10%. Germline CDR1 reads MDHEN; CDR2 reads SYDVKM. The CDR3 has 17 residues. This TCR derives from a human donor in good health. Some clones in this sample may be carry-over from other donors' samples. V is TRBV28 and J is TRBJ1-5; TCRdb's D call, TRBD1, is unchecked because there is no DNA. The sequenced material came from memory CD8+ T cells from blood. Here the CDR3 reads CASSPSGQYGRRQPQHF.